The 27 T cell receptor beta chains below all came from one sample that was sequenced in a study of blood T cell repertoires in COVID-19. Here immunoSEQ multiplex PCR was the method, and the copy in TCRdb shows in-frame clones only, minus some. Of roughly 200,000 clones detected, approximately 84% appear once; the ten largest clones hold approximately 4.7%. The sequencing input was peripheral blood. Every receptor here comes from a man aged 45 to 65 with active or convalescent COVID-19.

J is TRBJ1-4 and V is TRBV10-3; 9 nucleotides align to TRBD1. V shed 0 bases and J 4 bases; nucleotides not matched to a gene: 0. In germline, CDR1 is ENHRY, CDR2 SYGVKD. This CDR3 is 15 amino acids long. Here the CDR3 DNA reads TGTGCCATCAGTGAGTCGACAGGGGGTAATGAAAAACTGTTTTTT. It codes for CAISESTGGNEKLFF.

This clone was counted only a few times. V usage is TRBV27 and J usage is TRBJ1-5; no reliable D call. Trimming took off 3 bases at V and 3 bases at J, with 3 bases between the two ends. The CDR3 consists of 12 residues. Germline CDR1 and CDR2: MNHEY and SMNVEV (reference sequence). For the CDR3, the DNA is TGTGCCAGCAGTTTCTCCAATCAGCCCCAGCATTTT. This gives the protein CASSFSNQPQHF.

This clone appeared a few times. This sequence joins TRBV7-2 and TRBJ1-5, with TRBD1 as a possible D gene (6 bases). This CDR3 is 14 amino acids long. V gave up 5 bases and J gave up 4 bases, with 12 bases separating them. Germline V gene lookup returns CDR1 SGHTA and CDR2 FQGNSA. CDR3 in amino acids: CASSQRTANQPQHF. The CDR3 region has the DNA TGTGCCAGCAGCCAACGGACAGCGAATCAGCCCCAGCATTTT.

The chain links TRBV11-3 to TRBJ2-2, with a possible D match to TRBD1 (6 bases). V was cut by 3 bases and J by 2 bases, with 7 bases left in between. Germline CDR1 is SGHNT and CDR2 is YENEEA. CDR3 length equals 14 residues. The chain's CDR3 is CASSFGTNTGELFF. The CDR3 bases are TGTGCCAGCAGCTTCGGGACAAACACCGGGGAGCTGTTTTTT.

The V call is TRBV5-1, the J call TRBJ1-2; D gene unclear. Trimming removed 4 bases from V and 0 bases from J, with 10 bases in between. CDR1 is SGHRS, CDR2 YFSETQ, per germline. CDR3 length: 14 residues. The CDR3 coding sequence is TGCGCCAGCAGCCCCGCGGGAGCTAACTATGGCTACACCTTC. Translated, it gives CASSPAGANYGYTF.

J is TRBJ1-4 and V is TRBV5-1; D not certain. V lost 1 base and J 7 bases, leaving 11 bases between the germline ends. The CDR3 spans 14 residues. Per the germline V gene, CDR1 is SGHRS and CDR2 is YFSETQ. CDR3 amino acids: CASSLRGGIEKLFF. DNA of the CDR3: TGCGCCAGCAGCTTGCGGGGAGGGATTGAAAAACTGTTTTTT.

The CDR3 DNA is TGCAGCGAGGACAGGGGGCGATCACCCCTCCACTTT. Encoded protein: CSEDRGRSPLHF. The V gene is TRBV29-1, the J gene TRBJ1-6, with 11 bases identical to TRBD1. The J segment lost 10 bases and the V segment lost 7 bases, leaving 3 bases of the junction unmatched. Germline lookup yields CDR1 SQVTM and CDR2 ANQGSEA. The CDR3 is 12 amino acids.

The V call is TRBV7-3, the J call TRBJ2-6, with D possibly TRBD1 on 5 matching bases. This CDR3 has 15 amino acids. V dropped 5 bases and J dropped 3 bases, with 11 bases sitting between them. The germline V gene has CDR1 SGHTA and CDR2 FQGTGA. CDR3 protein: CASSVDSGGANVLTF. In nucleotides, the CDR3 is TGTGCCAGCAGCGTCGACAGTGGTGGGGCCAACGTCCTGACTTTC.

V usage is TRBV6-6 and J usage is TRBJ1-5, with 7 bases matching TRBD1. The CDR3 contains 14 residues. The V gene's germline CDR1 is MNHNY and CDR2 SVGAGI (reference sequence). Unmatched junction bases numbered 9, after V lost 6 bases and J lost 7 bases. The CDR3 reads CASSRDRDVQPQHF. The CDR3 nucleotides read TGTGCCAGCAGCCGGGACAGAGACGTGCAGCCCCAGCATTTT.

CDR3 nucleotides: TGTGCCAGCACCCCATTGACGGGATATGGGATTGAAGCTTTCTTT. Protein product: CASTPLTGYGIEAFF. The chain links TRBV6-5 to TRBJ1-1, with D hard to call. This CDR3 comprises 15 residues. Looked up from germline, CDR1 is MNHEY and CDR2 is SVGAGI. V lost 7 bases and J lost 7, with 22 bases in between.

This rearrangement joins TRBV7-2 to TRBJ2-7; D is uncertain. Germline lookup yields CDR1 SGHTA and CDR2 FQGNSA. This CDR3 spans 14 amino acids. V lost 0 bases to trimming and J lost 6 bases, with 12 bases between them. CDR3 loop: CASSLAGSSREQYF. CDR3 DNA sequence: TGTGCCAGCAGCTTAGCGGGCAGTTCCCGCGAGCAGTACTTC. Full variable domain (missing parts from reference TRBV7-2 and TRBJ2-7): GAGVSQSPSNKVTEKGKDVELRCDPISGHTALYWYRQSLGQGLEFLIYFQGNSAPDKSGLPSDRFSAERTGGSVSTLTIQRTQQEDSAVYLCASSLAGSSREQYFGPGTRLTVT.

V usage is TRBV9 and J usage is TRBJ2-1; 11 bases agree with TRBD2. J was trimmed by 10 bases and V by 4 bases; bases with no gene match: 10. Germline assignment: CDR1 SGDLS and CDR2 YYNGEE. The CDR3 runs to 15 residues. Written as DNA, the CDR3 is TGTGCCAGCAGCCCGAGTATCGGGACTAGCGGAGAGCAGTTCTTC. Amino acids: CASSPSIGTSGEQFF.

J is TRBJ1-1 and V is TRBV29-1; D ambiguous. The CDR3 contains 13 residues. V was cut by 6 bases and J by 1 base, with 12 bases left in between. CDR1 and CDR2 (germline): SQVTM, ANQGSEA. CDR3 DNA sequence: TGCAGCGTCCGGTTGAACCGGAACACTGAAGCTTTCTTT. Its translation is CSVRLNRNTEAFF.

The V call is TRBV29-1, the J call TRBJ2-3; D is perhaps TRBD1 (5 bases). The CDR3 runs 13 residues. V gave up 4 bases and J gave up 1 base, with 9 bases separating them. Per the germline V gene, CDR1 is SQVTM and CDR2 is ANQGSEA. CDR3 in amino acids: CSVAGIGTDTQYF. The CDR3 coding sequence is TGCAGCGTTGCAGGGATTGGCACAGATACGCAGTATTTT.

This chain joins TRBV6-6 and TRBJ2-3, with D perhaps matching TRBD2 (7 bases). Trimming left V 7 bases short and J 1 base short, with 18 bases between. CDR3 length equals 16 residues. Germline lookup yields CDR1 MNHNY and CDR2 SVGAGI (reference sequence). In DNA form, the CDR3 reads TGTGCCAGCACCGACCGACGGGGGGCGGGCACAGATACGCAGTATTTT. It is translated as CASTDRRGAGTDTQYF.

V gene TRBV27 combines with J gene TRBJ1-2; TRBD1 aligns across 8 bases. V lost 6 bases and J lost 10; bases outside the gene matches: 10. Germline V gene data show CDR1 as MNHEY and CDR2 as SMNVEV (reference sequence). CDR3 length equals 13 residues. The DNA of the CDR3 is TGTGCCAGCAGCCTGACAGGGGTCGAGGACTACACCTTC. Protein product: CASSLTGVEDYTF.

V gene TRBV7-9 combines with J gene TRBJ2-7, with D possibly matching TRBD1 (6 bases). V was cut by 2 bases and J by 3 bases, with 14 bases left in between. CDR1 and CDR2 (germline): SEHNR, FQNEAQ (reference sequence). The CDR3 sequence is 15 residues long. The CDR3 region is CASSLIRGYFYEQYF. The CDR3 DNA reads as TGTGCCAGCAGCTTAATTAGGGGGTATTTCTACGAGCAGTACTTC.

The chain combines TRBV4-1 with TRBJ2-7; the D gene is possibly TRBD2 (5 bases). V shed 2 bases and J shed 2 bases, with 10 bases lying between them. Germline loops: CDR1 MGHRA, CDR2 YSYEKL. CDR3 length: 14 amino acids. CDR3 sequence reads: CASSQFTGAYEQYF. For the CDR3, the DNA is TGCGCCAGCAGCCAATTTACCGGGGCCTACGAGCAGTACTTC.

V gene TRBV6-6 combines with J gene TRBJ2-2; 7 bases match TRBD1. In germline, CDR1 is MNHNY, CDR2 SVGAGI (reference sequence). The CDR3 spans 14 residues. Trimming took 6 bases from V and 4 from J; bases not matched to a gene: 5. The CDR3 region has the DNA TGTGCCAGCAGAAACAGGGGCTCCACCGGGGAGCTGTTTTTT. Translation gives CASRNRGSTGELFF.

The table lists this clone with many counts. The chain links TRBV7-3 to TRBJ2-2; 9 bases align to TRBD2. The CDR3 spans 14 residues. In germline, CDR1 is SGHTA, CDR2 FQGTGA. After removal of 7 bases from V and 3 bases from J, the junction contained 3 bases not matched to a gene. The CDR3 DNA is TGTGCCAGCAAAGCGGGGGGCGACACCGGGGAGCTGTTTTTT. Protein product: CASKAGGDTGELFF.

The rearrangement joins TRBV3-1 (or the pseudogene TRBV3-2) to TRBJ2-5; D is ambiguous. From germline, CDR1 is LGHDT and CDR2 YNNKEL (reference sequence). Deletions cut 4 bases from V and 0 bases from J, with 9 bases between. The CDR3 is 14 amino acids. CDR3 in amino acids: CASSLRSNQETQYF. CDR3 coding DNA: TGTGCCAGCAGCCTAAGGAGCAACCAAGAGACCCAGTACTTC.

The CDR3 bases are TGTGCTAGTGGTTTGGTAGGGGATCAGCCCCAGCATTTT. It is translated as CASGLVGDQPQHF. V gene TRBV12-5 combines with J gene TRBJ1-5, with D possibly matching TRBD1 (5 bases). There are 13 residues in the CDR3. V was pared by 0 bases and J by 5 bases, with 5 bases between. Germline CDR1 is LGHNT and CDR2 is FRNRAP. Combining the CDR3 with reference TRBV12-5 and TRBJ1-5 gives the whole variable domain DARVTQTPRHKVTEMGQEVTMRCQPILGHNTVFWYRQTMMQGLELLAYFRNRAPLDDSGMPKDRFSAEMPDATLATLKIQPSEPRDSAVYFCASGLVGDQPQHFGDGTRLSIL.

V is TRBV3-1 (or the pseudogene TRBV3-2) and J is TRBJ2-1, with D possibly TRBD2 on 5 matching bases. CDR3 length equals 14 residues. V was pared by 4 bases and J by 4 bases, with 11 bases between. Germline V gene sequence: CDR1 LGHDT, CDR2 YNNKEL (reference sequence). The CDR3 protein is CASSLTDSYNEQFF. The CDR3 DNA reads TGTGCCAGCAGCCTGACGGACTCTTACAATGAGCAGTTCTTC.

CDR3 in amino acids: CASSQDRTLNTEAFF. The CDR3 DNA follows: TGTGCCAGCAGCCAAGACCGGACATTGAACACTGAAGCTTTCTTT. The gene calls are TRBV4-2 and TRBJ1-1, with D possibly being TRBD1 (5 bases). V was cut by 0 bases and J by 0 bases, with 8 bases left in between. The CDR3 runs 15 residues. The germline gives CDR1 LGHNA, CDR2 YNFKEQ.

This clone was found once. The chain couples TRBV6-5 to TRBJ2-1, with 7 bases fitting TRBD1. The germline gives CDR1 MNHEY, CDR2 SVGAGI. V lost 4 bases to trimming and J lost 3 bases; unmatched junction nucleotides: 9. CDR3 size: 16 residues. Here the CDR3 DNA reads TGTGCCAGCAGTTCTCAGGGGACAGCCCTCTACAATGAGCAGTTCTTC. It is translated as CASSSQGTALYNEQFF.

The CDR3 protein is CASSWVAGTAYGYGGYTF. CDR3 in DNA: TGCGCCAGCAGCTGGGTGGCCGGGACAGCATATGGCTACGGAGGCTACACCTTC. The chain links TRBV5-1 to TRBJ1-2; 7 nucleotides align to TRBD1. Germline CDR1 is SGHRS and CDR2 is YFSETQ. The CDR3 covers 18 residues. V lost 3 bases and J lost 8; bases outside the gene matches: 22.

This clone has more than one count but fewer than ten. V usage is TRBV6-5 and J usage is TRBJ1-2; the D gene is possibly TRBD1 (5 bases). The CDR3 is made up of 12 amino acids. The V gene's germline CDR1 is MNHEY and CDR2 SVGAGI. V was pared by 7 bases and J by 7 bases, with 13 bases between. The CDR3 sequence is CASTRDFGGYTF. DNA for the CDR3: TGTGCCAGCACCCGGGACTTTGGTGGCTACACCTTC.